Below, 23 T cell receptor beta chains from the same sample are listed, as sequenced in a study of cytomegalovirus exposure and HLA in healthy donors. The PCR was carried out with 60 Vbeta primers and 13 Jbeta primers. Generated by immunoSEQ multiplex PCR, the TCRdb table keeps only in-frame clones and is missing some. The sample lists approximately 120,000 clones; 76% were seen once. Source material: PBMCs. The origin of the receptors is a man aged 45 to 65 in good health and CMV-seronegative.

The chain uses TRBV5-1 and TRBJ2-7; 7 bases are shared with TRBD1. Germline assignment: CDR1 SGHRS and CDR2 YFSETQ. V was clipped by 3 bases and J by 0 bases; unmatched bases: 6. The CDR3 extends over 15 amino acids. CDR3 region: CASSSTGTASYEQYF. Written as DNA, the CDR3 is TGCGCCAGCAGCTCAACCGGGACAGCCTCCTACGAGCAGTACTTC.

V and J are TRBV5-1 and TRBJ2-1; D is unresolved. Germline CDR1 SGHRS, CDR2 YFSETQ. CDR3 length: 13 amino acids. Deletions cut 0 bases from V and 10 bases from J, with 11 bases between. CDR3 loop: CASSLGVGREQFF. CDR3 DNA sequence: TGCGCCAGCAGCTTGGGAGTCGGTCGAGAGCAGTTCTTC.

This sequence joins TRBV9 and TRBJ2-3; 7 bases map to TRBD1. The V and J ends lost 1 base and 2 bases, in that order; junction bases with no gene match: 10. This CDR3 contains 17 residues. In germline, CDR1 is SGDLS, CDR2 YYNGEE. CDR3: CASSVFSTGDITDTQYF. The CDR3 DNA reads TGTGCCAGCAGCGTATTTAGTACAGGGGATATCACAGATACGCAGTATTTT.

CDR3 sequence: CASSSRTSGGQNEQFF. DNA for the CDR3: TGCGCCAGCAGCTCCCGAACTAGCGGGGGGCAAAATGAGCAGTTCTTC. The V and J genes are TRBV5-1 and TRBJ2-1; 12 bases line up with TRBD2. Trimming at V came to 3 bases and at J to 7 bases, leaving 8 bases not matched to a gene. CDR3 length equals 16 residues. Germline CDR1 SGHRS, CDR2 YFSETQ.

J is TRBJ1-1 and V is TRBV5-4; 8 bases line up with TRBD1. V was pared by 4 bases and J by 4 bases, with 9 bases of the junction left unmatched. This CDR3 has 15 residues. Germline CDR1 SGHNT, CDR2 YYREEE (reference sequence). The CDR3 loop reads CASSRTTGESTEAFF. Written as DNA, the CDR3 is TGTGCCAGCAGCCGCACGACAGGGGAGAGCACTGAAGCTTTCTTT.

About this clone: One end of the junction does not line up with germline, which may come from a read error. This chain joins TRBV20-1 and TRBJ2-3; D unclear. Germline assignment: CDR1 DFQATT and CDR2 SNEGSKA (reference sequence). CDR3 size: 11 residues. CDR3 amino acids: CSASHTDTQYF. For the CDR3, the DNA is TGCAGTGCTTCTCACACAGATACGCAATATTTT.

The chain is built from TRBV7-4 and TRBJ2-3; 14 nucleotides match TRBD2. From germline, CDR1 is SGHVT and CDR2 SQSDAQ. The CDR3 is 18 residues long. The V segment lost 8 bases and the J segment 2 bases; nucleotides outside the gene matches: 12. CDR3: CASVTSGGERPVTDTQYF. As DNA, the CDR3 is TGTGCCAGCGTGACTAGCGGGGGGGAACGACCTGTCACAGATACGCAGTATTTT.

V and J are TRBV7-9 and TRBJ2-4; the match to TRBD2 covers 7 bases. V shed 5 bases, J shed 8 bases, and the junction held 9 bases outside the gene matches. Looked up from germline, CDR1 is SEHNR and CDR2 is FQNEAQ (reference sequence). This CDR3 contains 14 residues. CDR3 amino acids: CASSGTGGLDIQYF. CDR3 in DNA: TGTGCCAGCAGCGGTACGGGGGGTTTGGACATTCAGTACTTC.

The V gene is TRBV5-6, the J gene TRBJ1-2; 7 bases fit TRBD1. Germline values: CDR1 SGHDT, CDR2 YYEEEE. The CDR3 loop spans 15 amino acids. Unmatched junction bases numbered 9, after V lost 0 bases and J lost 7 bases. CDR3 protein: CASSLEARGLGGYTF. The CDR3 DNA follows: TGTGCCAGCAGCTTGGAGGCAAGGGGGCTTGGTGGCTACACCTTC.

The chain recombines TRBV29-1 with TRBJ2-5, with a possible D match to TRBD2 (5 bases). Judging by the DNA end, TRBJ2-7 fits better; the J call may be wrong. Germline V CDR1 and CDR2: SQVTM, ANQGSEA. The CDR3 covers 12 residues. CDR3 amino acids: CSVAYGLYEQYF. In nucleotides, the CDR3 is TGCAGCGTTGCGTATGGACTTTACGAGCAGTACTTC.

The DNA of the CDR3 is TGTGCCAGCAGTGTTGGGACAGGGGGAAATTTTCGGCAGTTCTTC. Translation gives CASSVGTGGNFRQFF. This chain joins TRBV5-5 and TRBJ2-1, with TRBD1 matching over 11 bases. Germline assignment: CDR1 SGHKS and CDR2 YYEKEE (reference sequence). The CDR3 totals 15 residues. With V trimmed by 5 bases and J by 12 bases, 13 bases remained unmatched.

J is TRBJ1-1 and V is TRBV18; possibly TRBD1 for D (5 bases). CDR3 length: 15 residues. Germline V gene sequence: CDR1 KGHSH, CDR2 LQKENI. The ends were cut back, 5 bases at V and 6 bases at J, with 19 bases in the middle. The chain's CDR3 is CASSTSTAPISEAFF. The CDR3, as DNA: TGTGCCAGCTCAACTTCGACAGCCCCCATTTCTGAAGCTTTCTTT.

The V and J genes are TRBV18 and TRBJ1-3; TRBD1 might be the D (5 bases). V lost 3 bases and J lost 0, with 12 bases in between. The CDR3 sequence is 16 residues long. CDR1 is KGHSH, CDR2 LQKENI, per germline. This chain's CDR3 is CASSPEDKSSGNTIYF. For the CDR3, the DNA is TGTGCCAGCTCACCTGAGGACAAGAGCTCTGGAAACACCATATATTTT.

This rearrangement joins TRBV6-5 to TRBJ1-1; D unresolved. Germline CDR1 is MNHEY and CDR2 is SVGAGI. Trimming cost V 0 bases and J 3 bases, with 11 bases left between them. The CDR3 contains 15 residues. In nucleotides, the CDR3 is TGTGCCAGCAGTTACTCGACACAGAAGGACACTGAAGCTTTCTTT. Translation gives CASSYSTQKDTEAFF.

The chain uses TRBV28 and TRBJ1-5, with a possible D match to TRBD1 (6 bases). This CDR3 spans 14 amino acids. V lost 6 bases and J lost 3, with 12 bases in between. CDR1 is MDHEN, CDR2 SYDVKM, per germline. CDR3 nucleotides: TGTGCCAGCAGCCCGACAGGTACCAATCAGCCCCAGCATTTT. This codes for CASSPTGTNQPQHF. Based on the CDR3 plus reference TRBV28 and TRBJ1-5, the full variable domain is DVKVTQSSRYLVKRTGEKVFLECVQDMDHENMFWYRQDPGLGLRLIYFSYDVKMKEKGDIPEGYSVSREKKERFSLILESASTNQTSMYLCASSPTGTNQPQHFGDGTRLSIL.

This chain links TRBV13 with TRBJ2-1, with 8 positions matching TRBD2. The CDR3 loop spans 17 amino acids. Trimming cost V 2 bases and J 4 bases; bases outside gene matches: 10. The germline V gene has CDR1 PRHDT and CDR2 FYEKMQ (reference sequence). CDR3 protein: CASSLNAGLGKYNEQFF. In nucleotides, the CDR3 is TGTGCCAGCAGCTTAAATGCGGGACTAGGGAAGTACAATGAGCAGTTCTTC.

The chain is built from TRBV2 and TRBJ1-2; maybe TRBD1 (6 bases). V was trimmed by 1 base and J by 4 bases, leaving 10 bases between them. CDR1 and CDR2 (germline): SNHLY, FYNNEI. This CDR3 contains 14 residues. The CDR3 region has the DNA TGTGCCAGCAGTGAAGACAGGGTAATCTATGGCTACACCTTC. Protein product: CASSEDRVIYGYTF. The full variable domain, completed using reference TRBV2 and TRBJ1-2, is EPEVTQTPSHQVTQMGQEVILRCVPISNHLYFYWYRQILGQKVEFLVSFYNNEISEKSEIFDDQFSVERPDGSNFTLKIRSTKLEDSAMYFCASSEDRVIYGYTFGSGTRLTVV.

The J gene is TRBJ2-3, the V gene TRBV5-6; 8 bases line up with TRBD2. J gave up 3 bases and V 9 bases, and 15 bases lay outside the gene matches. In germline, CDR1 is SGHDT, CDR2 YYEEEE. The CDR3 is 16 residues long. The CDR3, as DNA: TGTGCCACTCCCCCACCCGGGAGGGTGTGGACAGATACGCAGTATTTT. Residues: CATPPPGRVWTDTQYF.

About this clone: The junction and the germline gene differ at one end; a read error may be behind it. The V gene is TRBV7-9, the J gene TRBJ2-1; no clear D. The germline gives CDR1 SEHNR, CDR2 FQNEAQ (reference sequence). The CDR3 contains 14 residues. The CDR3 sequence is CSSSLDLSGNEQFF. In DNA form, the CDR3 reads TGTTCCAGCAGCTTAGATCTTTCCGGCAATGAGCAGTTCTTC.

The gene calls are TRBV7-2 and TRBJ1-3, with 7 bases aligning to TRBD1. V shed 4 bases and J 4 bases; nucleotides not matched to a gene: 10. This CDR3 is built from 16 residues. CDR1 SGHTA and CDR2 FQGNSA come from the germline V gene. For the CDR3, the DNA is TGTGCCAGCAGCTCGGAAACAGGGGCAATAGGAAACACCATATATTTT. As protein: CASSSETGAIGNTIYF.

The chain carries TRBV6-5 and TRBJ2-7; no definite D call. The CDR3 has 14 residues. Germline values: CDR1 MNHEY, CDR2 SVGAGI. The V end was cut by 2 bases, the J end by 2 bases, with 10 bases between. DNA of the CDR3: TGTGCCAGCAGTTACGACTCGAACACCTACGAGCAGTACTTC. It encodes CASSYDSNTYEQYF.

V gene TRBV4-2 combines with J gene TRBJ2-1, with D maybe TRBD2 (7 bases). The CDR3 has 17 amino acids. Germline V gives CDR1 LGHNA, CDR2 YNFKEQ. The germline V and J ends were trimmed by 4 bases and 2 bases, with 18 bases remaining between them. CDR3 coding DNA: TGTGCCAGCAGCCGGATGAGACGGGGGGCTCCCTACAATGAGCAGTTCTTC. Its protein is CASSRMRRGAPYNEQFF.

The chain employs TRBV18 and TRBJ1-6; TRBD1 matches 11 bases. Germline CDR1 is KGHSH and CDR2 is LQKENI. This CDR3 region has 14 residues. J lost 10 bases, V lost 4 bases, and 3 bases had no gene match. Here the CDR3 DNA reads TGTGCCAGCTCACGGGACAGGGGGGAATCACCCCTCCACTTT. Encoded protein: CASSRDRGESPLHF.